The clone carrying this T cell receptor beta chain has more than one count but fewer than ten. The antigen is not known. The intended depth for sequencing was 1 in 200,000 to 1 in 1 million T cells. Here immunoSEQ multiplex PCR was the method, and the copy in TCRdb shows in-frame clones only, minus some. Of approximately 350,000 clones listed, about 64% are singletons. The entry originates in a study of cytotoxic CD8 clonotypes in ibrutinib-treated CLL. The wider study: On average, each sample had some 260,000 productive templates and tens of thousands of productive rearrangements. Study-level results: Increased clonality at ibrutinib response gave way to a return toward baseline at progression.

CDR3 length equals 14 residues. CDR1 is MNHEY and CDR2 is SVGAGI in the germline V gene. The ends lost 2 bases at V and 4 bases at J; junction bases unmatched: 0. Sequenced here: PBMCs, sampled after 36 months of ibrutinib treatment. The sequence came from a human donor with chronic lymphocytic leukemia. The V gene is TRBV6-5, the J gene TRBJ1-1, with 11 bases identical to TRBD1. The CDR3 region is CASSYGTGGTEAFF. The CDR3 bases are TGTGCCAGCAGTTACGGGACAGGGGGCACTGAAGCTTTCTTT.